This entry concerns a single TCR beta chain. What it recognizes is unknown. Trimming shortened V by 3 bases and J by 2 bases, and 10 bases separated the two germline ends. CDR1 is LNHNV and CDR2 is YYDKDF in the germline V gene (reference sequence). This CDR3 comprises 14 residues. The record originates from a study of T cells in Graves' hyperthyroidism and ophthalmopathy. Amplification of TCR beta CDR3 regions used RNA as the template. First-round RT-PCR of the TCR CDR3 relied on the HTBI primer set. TCRdb itself ran the multiplex PCR reads through MiXCR, one entry per CDR3 protein. The sample holds nearly 750,000 distinct CDR3 sequences, roughly a third seen once. Notes on the study in general: A median about 6.2 months before onset, the model predicted ophthalmopathy.

Sequencing was done on a sample of blood. V usage is TRBV15 and J usage is TRBJ1-1; D ambiguous. The sequence was obtained from a woman between 40 and 50 years old with Graves' hyperthyroidism. The CDR3 sequence is CATSSQGLNTEAFF. CDR3 bases: TGTGCCACCAGCAGCCAAGGGTTAAACACTGAAGCTTTCTTT.